Listed below are T cell receptor beta chains from one sample, sequenced in a study. Via MiXCR, TCRdb re-called the 5' RACE reads, giving one row per CDR3 protein. The sample records more than 7,500 distinct CDR3 sequences, around a third being singletons. The source material was Tregs sorted from blood. The receptors come from a female donor with breast cancer. Each CDR3 is given with its conserved first and last residue. A D gene is named only where the DNA matches it firmly. Only some rows state a clone size, as once, few, many or a class for expanded clones.

11	.	medium-sized	TRBJ2-7	TRBV10-3	TGTGCCATCAGTGGGACCTACGAGCAGTACTTC	CAISGTYEQYF
15	TRBD2	.	TRBJ2-1	TRBV4-1	TGCGCCAGCAGCCAAGATAGCGGGAGGGGTAATGAGCAGTTCTTC	CASSQDSGRGNEQFF
16	.	.	TRBJ2-1	TRBV7-7	TGTGCCAGCAGCTGTTACAGGGAATTCGTCCACAATGAGCAGTTCTTC	CASSCYREFVHNEQFF
15	.	few	TRBJ1-1	TRBV20-1	TGCAGTGCTCCTGATAAAATTACGCGGAGGACTGAAGCTTTCTTT	CSAPDKITRRTEAFF
15	.	few	TRBJ1-2	TRBV18	TGTGCCAGCTCGCCTATCTCAACAGGGATCGATGGCTACACCTTC	CASSPISTGIDGYTF
16	.	.	TRBJ2-2	TRBV20-1	TGCAGTGCTAGAGGGCGATCCGAGAGCCTGACCGGGGAGCTGTTTTTT	CSARGRSESLTGELFF
14	TRBD2	.	TRBJ2-1	TRBV20-1	TGCAGTGCTATAAACCCCGGGACGGGAGGTGAGCAGTTCTTC	CSAINPGTGGEQFF
15	TRBD1	.	TRBJ1-1	TRBV20-1	TGCAGTGCTGGAGGGTACAGGGGGCAGGGCACTGAAGCTTTCTTT	CSAGGYRGQGTEAFF
14	TRBD1	.	TRBJ2-3	TRBV6-1	TGTGCCAGCAGTGAGAGACAGGGGGCAGATACGCAGTATTTT	CASSERQGADTQYF
11	.	medium-sized	TRBJ2-5	TRBV29-1	TGCAGCCCCGTCCAGGGGGAGACCCAGTACTTC	CSPVQGETQYF
14	.	.	TRBJ1-1	TRBV4-2	TGTGCCAGCAGCCAAGATAGGGAGGGAACTCGAGCTTTCTTT	CASSQDREGTRAFF
14	.	.	TRBJ2-7	TRBV7-2	TGTGCCAGCAGCCCTAAGCCAGGGTCCTACGAGCAGTACTTC	CASSPKPGSYEQYF
14	.	.	TRBJ1-6	TRBV15	TGTGCCAGCAGCTTGTCTGGGCCGTTTTCACCCCTCCACTTT	CASSLSGPFSPLHF
16	TRBD1	.	TRBJ2-1	TRBV4-3	TGCGCCAGCAGCCTGGACCGGGACAGGATTTACAATGAGCAGTTCTTC	CASSLDRDRIYNEQFF
17	.	.	TRBJ1-4	TRBV5-6	TGTGCCAGCAGCTTGTTTCATGACACGACAACTAATGAAAAACTGTTTTTT	CASSLFHDTTTNEKLFF
15	.	few	TRBJ1-5	TRBV27	TGTGCCAGCAGTTTACTGGGTGTCGGCAATCAGCCCCAGCATTTT	CASSLLGVGNQPQHF
14	TRBD2	.	TRBJ2-7	TRBV28	TGTGCCAGCAGATCCGGGACTAGCGGGGCCCACGGGTACTTC	CASRSGTSGAHGYF
17	TRBD1	.	TRBJ1-2	TRBV3-1	TGTGCCAGCACCAGGGGGACAGGGGTACGAGCTAACTATGGCTACACCTTC	CASTRGTGVRANYGYTF
13	.	.	TRBJ1-6	TRBV4-1	TGCGCCAGCAGCCAAGATACTGTTTCACCCCTCCACTTT	CASSQDTVSPLHF
15	.	few	TRBJ1-2	TRBV6-1	TGTGCCAGCAGGGGGGACCGTTTAAGACGCTATGGCTACACCTTC	CASRGDRLRRYGYTF
14	.	few	TRBJ1-1	TRBV7-7	TGTGCCAGCAGCTTAGATGGGACTAACACTGAAGCTTTCTTT	CASSLDGTNTEAFF
15	.	few	TRBJ1-1	TRBV6-1	TGTGCCAGCAGTTACAGGGTAGTGGAAAACACTGAAGCTTTCTTT	CASSYRVVENTEAFF
14	.	.	TRBJ2-5	TRBV12-3/TRBV12-4	TGTGCCAGCGGCGACGTGTGGGGGGAAGAGACCCAGTACTTC	CASGDVWGEETQYF
18	.	medium-sized	TRBJ2-1	TRBV9	TGTGCCAGCAGCGCTTGGGGGGGGCGGGAGAGCTCCTACAATGAGCAGTTCTTC	CASSAWGGRESSYNEQFF
15	.	.	TRBJ2-2	TRBV5-1	TGCGCCAGCAGGCCCGTACAGATGAACACCGGGGAGCTGTTTTTT	CASRPVQMNTGELFF
13	.	medium-sized	TRBJ1-3	TRBV20-1	TGCAGTGCTGCCTATGTATCTGGAAACACCATATATTTT	CSAAYVSGNTIYF
17	.	few	TRBJ2-7	TRBV5-1	TGCGCCAGCAGCCTCTCAACCGACACTGGGCCCTCCTACGAGCAGTACTTC	CASSLSTDTGPSYEQYF
14	.	.	TRBJ2-3	TRBV12-3/TRBV12-4	TGTGCCAGCAACCACATAGAGGGAGCAGATACGCAGTATTTT	CASNHIEGADTQYF